This T cell receptor (beta chain) was sequenced in a study of blood T cell repertoires in COVID-19. In the original workflow: Estimation of nucleated cell counts relied on the amplification of reference gene primers. Repertoires were generated with immunoSEQ multiplex PCR, while TCRdb's copy carries only in-frame clones and drops some. The V and J calls and the clone size are those of that table, but D and trimming were determined from the DNA. Of just over 150,000 clones detected, 85% appear once; the ten largest clones hold less than 3.5%. Input material: peripheral blood. This clonotype was sampled from a human donor with acute or convalescent COVID-19. The donor label of this sample is uncertain.

In DNA form, the CDR3 reads TGTGCCAGCAGCCAAGATGGGACAGGCAATTTCTATGGCTACACCTTC. It is translated as CASSQDGTGNFYGYTF. V and J are TRBV4-2 and TRBJ1-2, with TRBD1 matching over 8 bases. This CDR3 spans 16 amino acids. Germline loops: CDR1 LGHNA, CDR2 YNFKEQ. J lost 4 bases, V lost 0 bases, and 7 bases had no gene match.